The rows below give T cell receptor beta chains drawn from one sample of a study of CD8 T cells in ankylosing spondylitis. A single record per CDR3 protein comes from TCRdb applying MiXCR to the 5' RACE reads. The table shows hundreds of thousands of distinct CDR3 sequences, with more than 25% occurring only once. Sample: blood, either unsorted or a sorted T cell fraction (not recorded which). Receptors were obtained from a male donor with ankylosing spondylitis. The CDR3 runs from the conserved cysteine through the conserved F or W. D genes are given only for firm matches. Rows give clone size only sometimes, using once, few, many, or a class for an expanded clone.

clone_size: -
j_call: TRBJ1-2
cdr3_length: 13
d_call: -
v_call: TRBV6-6
cdr3_nt: TGTGCCAGCAGCCGCCTCACAGAATATGGCTACACCTTC
cdr3_aa: CASSRLTEYGYTF

clone_size: -
j_call: TRBJ2-1
cdr3_length: 16
d_call: TRBD2
v_call: TRBV7-8
cdr3_nt: TGTGCCAGCAGCTCGGGAGGAACTCGCTCCTACAATGAGCAGTTCTTC
cdr3_aa: CASSSGGTRSYNEQFF

clone_size: many
j_call: TRBJ2-1
cdr3_length: 14
d_call: -
v_call: TRBV12-3/TRBV12-4
cdr3_nt: TGTGCCAGCAGTTTAGGCGGGACTTACAATGAGCAGTTCTTC
cdr3_aa: CASSLGGTYNEQFF

clone_size: -
j_call: TRBJ2-1
cdr3_length: 17
d_call: -
v_call: TRBV5-1
cdr3_nt: TGCGCCAGCAGCTTTTACCCACAGGGAACCTCCTACAATGAGCAGTTCTTC
cdr3_aa: CASSFYPQGTSYNEQFF

clone_size: few
j_call: TRBJ1-5
cdr3_length: 14
d_call: -
v_call: TRBV10-3
cdr3_nt: TGTGCCATCAGCAGGGGAAAGTCAAATCAGCCCCAGCATTTT
cdr3_aa: CAISRGKSNQPQHF

clone_size: few
j_call: TRBJ2-7
cdr3_length: 15
d_call: TRBD1
v_call: TRBV3-1
cdr3_nt: TGTGCCAGCAGTTTCGGACAGGGGTCCCCAGCTGAGCAGTACTTC
cdr3_aa: CASSFGQGSPAEQYF

clone_size: -
j_call: TRBJ2-2
cdr3_length: 16
d_call: TRBD2
v_call: TRBV7-2
cdr3_nt: TGTGCCAGCAGCCCTCGGCGAGCGGGAGGAACCGGGGAGCTGTTTTTT
cdr3_aa: CASSPRRAGGTGELFF

clone_size: -
j_call: TRBJ2-3
cdr3_length: 17
d_call: -
v_call: TRBV24-1
cdr3_nt: TGTGCCACCAGTGACCCTGGACTAACGCCTAGCACAGATACGCAGTATTTT
cdr3_aa: CATSDPGLTPSTDTQYF

clone_size: many
j_call: TRBJ2-5
cdr3_length: 15
d_call: -
v_call: TRBV7-7
cdr3_nt: TGTGCCAGCAGCCAACGTGTGGGGATGCAAGAGACCCAGTACTTC
cdr3_aa: CASSQRVGMQETQYF

clone_size: -
j_call: TRBJ2-3
cdr3_length: 15
d_call: -
v_call: TRBV5-1
cdr3_nt: TGCGCCAGCAGCTTGGGTGCTACAGAAACAGATACGCAGTATTTT
cdr3_aa: CASSLGATETDTQYF

clone_size: many
j_call: TRBJ1-3
cdr3_length: 16
d_call: -
v_call: TRBV7-2
cdr3_nt: TGTGCCAGCAGCCCCAACCCGTCGGGATCTGGAAACACCATATATTTT
cdr3_aa: CASSPNPSGSGNTIYF

clone_size: -
j_call: TRBJ2-7
cdr3_length: 13
d_call: -
v_call: TRBV6-6
cdr3_nt: TGTGCCAGCAGGGCCGGCCTATTCGACGAGCAGTACTTC
cdr3_aa: CASRAGLFDEQYF

clone_size: -
j_call: TRBJ2-5
cdr3_length: 14
d_call: -
v_call: TRBV5-1
cdr3_nt: TGCGCCAGCAGCTTGATAACAGACCAAGAGACCCAGTACTTC
cdr3_aa: CASSLITDQETQYF

clone_size: few
j_call: TRBJ2-1
cdr3_length: 16
d_call: TRBD2
v_call: TRBV29-1
cdr3_nt: TGCAGCGTGGCGATGGGACTAGCGGGAGGGCTAAGTGAGCAGTTCTTC
cdr3_aa: CSVAMGLAGGLSEQFF

clone_size: -
j_call: TRBJ2-5
cdr3_length: 16
d_call: -
v_call: TRBV27
cdr3_nt: TGTGCCAGCAGATCCCGTTGGGGAGGTCACCAAGAGACCCAGTACTTC
cdr3_aa: CASRSRWGGHQETQYF

clone_size: few
j_call: TRBJ1-5
cdr3_length: 15
d_call: -
v_call: TRBV24-1
cdr3_nt: TGTGCCACCAGTGATTTAACAGCCCGAAATCAGCCCCAGCATTTT
cdr3_aa: CATSDLTARNQPQHF

clone_size: -
j_call: TRBJ2-1
cdr3_length: 15
d_call: TRBD2
v_call: TRBV11-1
cdr3_nt: TGTGCCAGCAGCCTAAACCGACTAGCGACTAATGAGCAGTTCTTC
cdr3_aa: CASSLNRLATNEQFF

clone_size: many
j_call: TRBJ1-5
cdr3_length: 17
d_call: -
v_call: TRBV7-9
cdr3_nt: TGTGCCAGCAGCTTAGAATGGGACTACTCAGCCCACCAGCCCCAGCATTTT
cdr3_aa: CASSLEWDYSAHQPQHF

clone_size: many
j_call: TRBJ1-2
cdr3_length: 11
d_call: -
v_call: TRBV12-3/TRBV12-4
cdr3_nt: TGTGCCAGCAGCCAGGGTGGGGGCTACACCTTC
cdr3_aa: CASSQGGGYTF

clone_size: few
j_call: TRBJ1-1
cdr3_length: 14
d_call: -
v_call: TRBV5-1
cdr3_nt: TGCGCCAGCAGGCTTATCCTCGACCGGAGGGAAGCTTTCTTT
cdr3_aa: CASRLILDRREAFF

clone_size: -
j_call: TRBJ2-1
cdr3_length: 15
d_call: TRBD2
v_call: TRBV11-2
cdr3_nt: TGTGCCAGCAGCTTAGATCGACTAGCGGGAGGCCTTGGGTTCTTC
cdr3_aa: CASSLDRLAGGLGFF

clone_size: few
j_call: TRBJ2-5
cdr3_length: 13
d_call: -
v_call: TRBV2
cdr3_nt: TGTGCCAGCAGAGGTGGAGGGGGAGAGACCCAGTACTTC
cdr3_aa: CASRGGGGETQYF

clone_size: few
j_call: TRBJ2-1
cdr3_length: 11
d_call: -
v_call: TRBV3-1
cdr3_nt: TGTGCCAGCAGCCAAGCAGGGGTCTGGATCTTC
cdr3_aa: CASSQAGVWIF

clone_size: few
j_call: TRBJ1-2
cdr3_length: 14
d_call: TRBD1
v_call: TRBV24-1
cdr3_nt: TGTGCCACCAGTGATGAGGGGGCCTACTATGGCTACACCTTC
cdr3_aa: CATSDEGAYYGYTF

clone_size: -
j_call: TRBJ2-1
cdr3_length: 17
d_call: TRBD2
v_call: TRBV11-2
cdr3_nt: TGTGCCAGCAGCTTAGAATGGCGGACTAGCGACTACAATGAGCAGTTCTTC
cdr3_aa: CASSLEWRTSDYNEQFF

clone_size: -
j_call: TRBJ2-2
cdr3_length: 16
d_call: TRBD2
v_call: TRBV7-6
cdr3_nt: TGTGCCAGCAGCTTAGTAGCGGGAGGAGGGACCGGGGAGCTGTTTTTT
cdr3_aa: CASSLVAGGGTGELFF

clone_size: -
j_call: TRBJ1-3
cdr3_length: 15
d_call: -
v_call: TRBV5-1
cdr3_nt: TGCGCCAGCAGCTTGGAGGCAGGCTCTGGAAACACCATATATTTT
cdr3_aa: CASSLEAGSGNTIYF

clone_size: few
j_call: TRBJ1-1
cdr3_length: 14
d_call: TRBD1
v_call: TRBV3-1
cdr3_nt: TGTGCCAGCAGTCGACAGGGGGCGAACACTGAAGCTTTCTTT
cdr3_aa: CASSRQGANTEAFF

clone_size: few
j_call: TRBJ2-7
cdr3_length: 15
d_call: -
v_call: TRBV5-1
cdr3_nt: TGCGCCAGCAGCTTGTTGACTCCGCCAACCTACGAGCAGTACTTC
cdr3_aa: CASSLLTPPTYEQYF

clone_size: -
j_call: TRBJ1-1
cdr3_length: 13
d_call: -
v_call: TRBV7-9
cdr3_nt: TGTGCCAGCAGCTTGGACCAGCTCACTGAAGCTTTCTTT
cdr3_aa: CASSLDQLTEAFF

clone_size: -
j_call: TRBJ2-1
cdr3_length: 17
d_call: TRBD2
v_call: TRBV20-1
cdr3_nt: TGCAGTGCTAGTAGGCCTAGCGGGAACCGGCCCTACAATGAGCAGTTTTTC
cdr3_aa: CSASRPSGNRPYNEQFF

clone_size: -
j_call: TRBJ2-2
cdr3_length: 15
d_call: -
v_call: TRBV18
cdr3_nt: TGTGCCAGCTCACCCTCTCGAAGTGGGACCGGGGAGCTGTTTTTT
cdr3_aa: CASSPSRSGTGELFF

clone_size: -
j_call: TRBJ2-4
cdr3_length: 14
d_call: -
v_call: TRBV6-1
cdr3_nt: TGTGCCAGCAGCGAACACGGACGGGGGAACTTTCAGTACTTC
cdr3_aa: CASSEHGRGNFQYF

clone_size: -
j_call: TRBJ1-6
cdr3_length: 14
d_call: -
v_call: TRBV20-1
cdr3_nt: TGCAGTGCTAGAGATCCAGGGATCAGTCCACCCCTCCACTTT
cdr3_aa: CSARDPGISPPLHF

clone_size: -
j_call: TRBJ2-1
cdr3_length: 13
d_call: TRBD2
v_call: TRBV20-1
cdr3_nt: TGCAGTGCTAGAAGGGCGGGAGGCGATGAGCAGTTCTTC
cdr3_aa: CSARRAGGDEQFF

clone_size: few
j_call: TRBJ2-1
cdr3_length: 13
d_call: -
v_call: TRBV12-3/TRBV12-4
cdr3_nt: TGTGCCAGCGGCATAAAGAGGGGCAATGAGCAGTTCTTC
cdr3_aa: CASGIKRGNEQFF

clone_size: -
j_call: TRBJ2-1
cdr3_length: 15
d_call: TRBD2
v_call: TRBV12-3/TRBV12-4
cdr3_nt: TGTGCCAGCAGTTTAGGGACTAGCGTAAGCAATGAGCAGTTCTTC
cdr3_aa: CASSLGTSVSNEQFF

clone_size: -
j_call: TRBJ1-3
cdr3_length: 12
d_call: -
v_call: TRBV5-1
cdr3_nt: TGCGCCAGCAGTGACGGAGGAAACACCATATATTTT
cdr3_aa: CASSDGGNTIYF

clone_size: few
j_call: TRBJ2-1
cdr3_length: 15
d_call: TRBD2
v_call: TRBV5-6
cdr3_nt: TGTGCCAGCAGCTCACAGGGACTAGCGGACAATGAGCAGTTCTTC
cdr3_aa: CASSSQGLADNEQFF

clone_size: -
j_call: TRBJ2-3
cdr3_length: 15
d_call: -
v_call: TRBV18
cdr3_nt: TGTGCCAGCTCACCAAGGCTTGATGAGGAGAATACGCAGTATTTT
cdr3_aa: CASSPRLDEENTQYF

clone_size: -
j_call: TRBJ2-3
cdr3_length: 16
d_call: TRBD2
v_call: TRBV5-4
cdr3_nt: TGTGCCAGCAGCTTGTGGGCTAGCGGGGTGGCAGATACGCAGTATTTT
cdr3_aa: CASSLWASGVADTQYF

clone_size: many
j_call: TRBJ2-1
cdr3_length: 14
d_call: -
v_call: TRBV29-1
cdr3_nt: TGCAGCGTTGAATTGGATTGGGGGACTCAGGAGCAGTTCTTC
cdr3_aa: CSVELDWGTQEQFF

clone_size: -
j_call: TRBJ2-3
cdr3_length: 15
d_call: -
v_call: TRBV12-3/TRBV12-4
cdr3_nt: TGTGCCAGCAGTTTACCCGGGACTCGCGTTGATACGCAGTATTTT
cdr3_aa: CASSLPGTRVDTQYF

clone_size: -
j_call: TRBJ1-5
cdr3_length: 15
d_call: TRBD1
v_call: TRBV10-2
cdr3_nt: TGCGCCAGCAGTGATTTGGGGGACAGGGATCAGCCCCAGCATTTT
cdr3_aa: CASSDLGDRDQPQHF

clone_size: -
j_call: TRBJ1-4
cdr3_length: 15
d_call: -
v_call: TRBV6-5
cdr3_nt: TGTGCCAGCAGTTACTCGCAGGGGAGTGGGGAAGAACTGTTTTTT
cdr3_aa: CASSYSQGSGEELFF

clone_size: few
j_call: TRBJ1-2
cdr3_length: 13
d_call: -
v_call: TRBV11-2
cdr3_nt: TGTGCCAGCAGCTTAGGGGGAGTCTATGGCTACACCTTC
cdr3_aa: CASSLGGVYGYTF

clone_size: -
j_call: TRBJ2-7
cdr3_length: 18
d_call: TRBD2
v_call: TRBV5-1
cdr3_nt: TGCGCCAGCAGCTCCCAGGGACTAGCGGGAGGAATCTACGACGAGCAGTACTTC
cdr3_aa: CASSSQGLAGGIYDEQYF

clone_size: -
j_call: TRBJ2-1
cdr3_length: 15
d_call: TRBD2
v_call: TRBV11-3
cdr3_nt: TGTGCCAGCAGCTTGGGACTAGCGGGAGCCGATGAGCAGTTCTTC
cdr3_aa: CASSLGLAGADEQFF

clone_size: -
j_call: TRBJ1-6
cdr3_length: 14
d_call: TRBD1
v_call: TRBV7-9
cdr3_nt: TGTGCCAGCAGCTTAGGGACAGGAGATTCACCCCTCCACTTT
cdr3_aa: CASSLGTGDSPLHF

clone_size: few
j_call: TRBJ2-2
cdr3_length: 15
d_call: TRBD1
v_call: TRBV11-3
cdr3_nt: TGTGCCAGCAGCTCGGGACAGGTGGTCACCGGGGAGCTGTTTTTT
cdr3_aa: CASSSGQVVTGELFF

clone_size: many
j_call: TRBJ2-2
cdr3_length: 20
d_call: TRBD2
v_call: TRBV24-1
cdr3_nt: TGTGCCACCAGTGTCTCCAGGACTAGCGGGATGCGTGTTAACACCGGGGAGCTGTTTTTT
cdr3_aa: CATSVSRTSGMRVNTGELFF

clone_size: few
j_call: TRBJ2-1
cdr3_length: 15
d_call: -
v_call: TRBV11-3
cdr3_nt: TGTGCCAGCAGCTTAGGTCAAGGCACAAACAATGAGCAGTTCTTC
cdr3_aa: CASSLGQGTNNEQFF